This TCR beta chain was sequenced in a study of T cell responses to AZD1222 COVID-19 vaccine. Assay used: immunoSEQ multiplex PCR; TCRdb lists only in-frame clones, some missing. The profile covers 180,000 or so clones, with around 94% appearing a single time and about 0.6% taken by the ten largest. Concerning this clone: As yet, its antigen is unknown.

General study results and limits: The donor cohort was predominantly white British with a female majority, and clonal diversity may have been underestimated. Without day 14 samples, only post-peak T cell repertoires were studied.

V was cut by 0 bases and J by 2 bases, with 10 bases left in between. This CDR3 has 15 amino acids. In germline, CDR1 is LGHDT, CDR2 YNNKEL (reference sequence). Sequenced material: peripheral blood, taken on day 0 of AZD1222 vaccination. The rearrangement joins TRBV3-1 (or the pseudogene TRBV3-2) to TRBJ1-2, with D tentatively TRBD1 (5 bases). The sequence derives from an adult in good health. DNA of the CDR3: TGTGCCAGCAGCCAAGACGCAGGGACCAACTATGGCTACACCTTC. Amino acids: CASSQDAGTNYGYTF.